The rows below give T cell receptor beta chains drawn from one sample of a study of cytomegalovirus exposure and HLA in healthy donors. Only in-frame clones appear in the TCRdb table, and some are missing; sequencing was by immunoSEQ multiplex PCR. The sample records some 170,000 clones, around 74% being singletons. The material sequenced was PBMCs. All receptors derive from a male donor in good health and CMV-seronegative. Both conserved end residues are trimmed from each CDR3. Some rows have no size entry. The others give once, few or many, or a class for an expanded clone.

V,size,CDR3
TRBV5-4,NA,ASSLLGTGESYEQY
TRBV25-1,NA,ASSGRTGGYGYT
TRBV6-4,NA,ASSDWGGSEAF
TRBV6-1,NA,ASSEGPGTGGRRDGYT
TRBV30,NA,AWSGTGQGAFGYT
TRBV28,NA,ASSPGTPANTGELF
TRBV10-3,NA,AISESLAGGPQY
TRBV30,once,AWSPGLGSGYT
TRBV7-6,NA,ASSSTSGTYEQY
TRBV4-1,NA,ASSQVAGGPYEQF
TRBV6-6,NA,ASSYATGSSYEQY
TRBV7-2,once,ASSLQRLASTDTQY
TRBV5-1,NA,ASSFGTGSYEQY
TRBV19,NA,ASSAWSNWREKLF
TRBV2,NA,ASSGGTSGYEQY
TRBV19,NA,ASSIWQNTEAF
TRBV5-1,NA,ASSLAGTSGRGEQF
TRBV14,NA,ASSQTGVGYT
TRBV27,NA,ASSWGGTEQY
TRBV4-1,NA,ASSLEGPGGSSPLH
TRBV9,NA,ASSVAGRQPNYGYT
TRBV9,NA,ASSVGAIGNQPQH
TRBV5-4,NA,ASSPQRGTDTQY
TRBV7-9,NA,ASSLDGRFVGYT
TRBV6-5,NA,ASSPGDRELYGYT
TRBV6-5,NA,ASTDREALGYT
TRBV4-2,NA,ASSRESGNTIY
TRBV9,NA,ASSAFGSDNSPLH
TRBV11-3,few,ASSLDQSGSSSYNEQF
TRBV6-5,NA,ASSTATGNTEAF
TRBV18,NA,ASSPGGGFGNYGYT
TRBV6-5,NA,ASTTPGMNTEAF
TRBV16,once,ASSPGTGSNQPQH
TRBV30,NA,AWSAQREVNEQF
TRBV7-8,NA,ASSLPGSYEQY
TRBV28,NA,ASSFAGDEQF